This TCR beta chain was sequenced for a study of blood T cell repertoires in COVID-19 (dated by TCRdb to the early 2020s). Regarding the research as a whole: The collaborator samples originated in the United States, Italy and Spain and spanned the acute and convalescent phases of COVID-19. A freely available public database, intended as a resource for researchers studying the immune response to SARS-CoV-2, is where the repertoires were released. The material from the prospective study consisted of cDNA or gDNA derived from T cells, B-cell-depleted T cells, or PBMCs. Samples were obtained from the ongoing ImmuneRACE study (first 160 participants) and from over 1,000 subjects provided by 6 global collaborators. Where HLA class I and class II types were available, the types were taken from metadata supplied by the sample provider, not from assay-based typing. A de-identified subject ID, COVID-19 status, age in years and sex were almost always included in the sample metadata. Deeply sampled blood TCRbeta repertoires from subjects exposed to, actively infected with, or recovered from COVID-19 were included in the dataset.

The paper as a whole reports these results and caveats: Clinical and demographic metadata were provided uncurated, with the amount varying by source and participant.

TCRbeta CDR3 regions were amplified from genomic DNA using the immunoSEQ Assay, a bias-controlled multiplex PCR. On the study's bioinformatics: Within the assay, amplification of reference gene primers was used to estimate how many nucleated cells each sample contained. To quantify the absolute abundance of each unique TCRbeta CDR3 rearrangement, sequence reads were collapsed and filtered. For each sample, productive Simpson clonality was calculated by taking the square root of Simpson's diversity index across productive rearrangements. The clones in this table, taken by TCRdb from immuneACCESS, are in-frame only. Not every clone is retained; where verified, under half of the shortfall comes from an unresolved V gene, and the cause of the rest is unknown. The DNA gave D and trimming, while V, J and clone size come from that table. The sample includes roughly 200,000 clones, with about 87% observed a single time. Of the sample, approximately 1.7% falls within the top ten clones.

Trimming at the junction amounts to 3 bases on V and 1 base on J, and the germline ends lie 8 bases apart. Counted from cysteine to phenylalanine, this CDR3 has 15 amino acids. Solely the CDR3 DNA is kept, with 45 bases framed from the first base. Via the germline V gene, CDR1 is SGDLS and CDR2 YYNGEE. On this clone itself: It has no known antigen specificity. No much larger clone is present one base from it, and per-base qualities are unavailable.

The collaborating institutions used their own protocols to collect whole blood in K2EDTA tubes. For TCRbeta analysis, collaborators shipped samples as frozen whole blood, isolated PBMCs, or DNA extracted from either of those sample types. The source of this sequence is a man between 65 and 80 years old with acute or convalescent COVID-19. Rearrangement joined TRBV9 to TRBJ2-6, with a weak D call of TRBD2 (6 bases match). The sample taken for sequencing was peripheral blood. The CDR3 sequence is CASSAGGSGANVLTF. The DNA is TGTGCCAGCAGCGCCGGGGGATCTGGGGCCAACGTCCTGACTTTC.